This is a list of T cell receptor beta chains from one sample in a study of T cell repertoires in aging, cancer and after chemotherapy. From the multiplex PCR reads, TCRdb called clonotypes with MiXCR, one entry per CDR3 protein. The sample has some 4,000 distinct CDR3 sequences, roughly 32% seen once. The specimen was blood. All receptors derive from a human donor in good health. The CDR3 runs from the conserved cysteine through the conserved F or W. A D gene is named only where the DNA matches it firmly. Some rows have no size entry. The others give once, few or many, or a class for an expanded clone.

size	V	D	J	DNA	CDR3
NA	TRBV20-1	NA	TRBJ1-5	TGCAGTGCTCAACCCCTGGGACAACGGAGAAGGGCCCAGCATTTT	CSAQPLGQRRRAQHF
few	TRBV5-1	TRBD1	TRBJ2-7	TGCGCCAGCAGCCCCGGGACAGGGGTCTACGAGCAGTACTTC	CASSPGTGVYEQYF
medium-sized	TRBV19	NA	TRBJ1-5	TGTGCCAGTAGTATAGGCATTAATCAGCCCCAGCATTTT	CASSIGINQPQHF
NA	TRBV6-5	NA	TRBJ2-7	TGTGCCAGCAGTTATTCCAGGGGGAGGGGGGAGCAGTACTTC	CASSYSRGRGEQYF
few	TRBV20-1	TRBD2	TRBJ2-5	TGCAGTGCTAGAGATCCCTCGCGGGGGTCAGAGACCCAGTACTTC	CSARDPSRGSETQYF
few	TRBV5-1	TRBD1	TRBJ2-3	TGCGCCAGCAGCTTGGCGACAGGGGCAGATACGCAGTATTTT	CASSLATGADTQYF
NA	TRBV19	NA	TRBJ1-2	TGTGCCAGTAGTACGGCCTGGACAGCGTCAAAGGATGGCTACACCTTC	CASSTAWTASKDGYTF
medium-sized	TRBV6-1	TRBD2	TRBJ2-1	TGTGCCAGCAGTGAGATGGCTAGCGGGAGGCCAGGGGGGTTCTTC	CASSEMASGRPGGFF
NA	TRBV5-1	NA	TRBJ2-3	TGCGCCAGCAGCTTTTCGGTGGCAAGTGTAACAGATACGCAGTATTTT	CASSFSVASVTDTQYF
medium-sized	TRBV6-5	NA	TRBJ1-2	TGTGCCAGCAGTTACCCGACCTGGAGGGGACGGGGCTACACCTTC	CASSYPTWRGRGYTF
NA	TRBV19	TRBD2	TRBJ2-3	TGTGCCAGTAGTGGCGGACTAGCGGGAGGTACAGATACGCAGTATTTT	CASSGGLAGGTDTQYF
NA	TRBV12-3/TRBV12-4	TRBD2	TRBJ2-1	TGTGCCAGCAGTTTACTAGCGGGAGGCAATGAGCAGTTCTTC	CASSLLAGGNEQFF
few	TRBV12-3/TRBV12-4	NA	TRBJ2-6	TGTGCCAGCAGCGCGGCTGGGGCCAACGTCCTGACTTTC	CASSAAGANVLTF
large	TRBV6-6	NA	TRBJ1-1	TGTGCCAGCAGCCGCGGACAGAACACTGAAGCTTTCTTT	CASSRGQNTEAFF
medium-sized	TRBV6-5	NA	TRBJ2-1	TGTGCCAGCAGGTCCTTGAGCTCCTACAATGAGCAGTTCTTC	CASRSLSSYNEQFF
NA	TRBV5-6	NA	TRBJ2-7	TGTGCCAGCAGCTTGGAAGGGGGGGCTCCCGGCGAGCAGTACTTC	CASSLEGGAPGEQYF
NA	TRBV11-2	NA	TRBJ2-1	TGTGCCAGCAGCTTCTCCGGCCTGAAAGACAACAATGAGCAGTTCTTC	CASSFSGLKDNNEQFF
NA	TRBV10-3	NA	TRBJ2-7	TGCGCCAGTAGGGACAAAGACTACGAGCAGTACTTC	CASRDKDYEQYF
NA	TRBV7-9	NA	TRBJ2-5	TGTGCCAGCAGCTTAGTAGCTGACTACCAAGAGACCCAGTACTTC	CASSLVADYQETQYF
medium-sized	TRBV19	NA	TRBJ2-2	TGTGCCAGTAGTATGAGAAGTCCCGCCGGGGAGCTGTTTTTT	CASSMRSPAGELFF
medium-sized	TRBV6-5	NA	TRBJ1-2	TGTGCCAGCAGTTACTCGACAGAAACCTATGGCTACACCTTC	CASSYSTETYGYTF
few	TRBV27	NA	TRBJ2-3	TGTGCCAGCAGCAGGGGAACTAGCACAGATACGCAGTATTTT	CASSRGTSTDTQYF
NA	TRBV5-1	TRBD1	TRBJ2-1	TGCGCCAGCAGCGGGGCCGGGACAGGATCCTACAATGAGCAGTTCTTC	CASSGAGTGSYNEQFF
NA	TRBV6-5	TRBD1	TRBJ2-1	TGTGCCAGCAGCCAAGATCCCACCCTCCAGGGGGCGTCTAGCAATGAGCAGTTCTTC	CASSQDPTLQGASSNEQFF
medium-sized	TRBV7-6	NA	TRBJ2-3	TGTGCCAGCAGCTTAGCGGCAGTACCCAGCCGCACAGATACGCAGTATTTT	CASSLAAVPSRTDTQYF
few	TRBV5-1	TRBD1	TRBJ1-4	TGCGCCAGCAGCTTGGAGCAGGGGGCCGCTAATGAAAAACTGTTTTTT	CASSLEQGAANEKLFF
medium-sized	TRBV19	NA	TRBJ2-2	TGTGCCAGTAGTATTTCGGCAGGGCCCACCCTAACCCTAACGAACACCGGGGAGCTGTTTTTT	CASSISAGPTLTLTNTGELFF
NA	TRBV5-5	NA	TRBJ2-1	TGTGCCAGCAGCTCCCAAGTTGGGCAGAACAATGAGCAGTTCTTC	CASSSQVGQNNEQFF
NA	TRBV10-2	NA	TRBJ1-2	TGCGCCAGCAGTGAGACGGACGACCATGGCTACACCTTC	CASSETDDHGYTF
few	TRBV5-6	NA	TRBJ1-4	TGTGCCAGCAGCAGTGGAGTCCCAGGGAGTGAAAAACTGTTTTTT	CASSSGVPGSEKLFF
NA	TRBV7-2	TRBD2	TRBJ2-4	TGTGCCAGCAGCTTAGCCAGTGTAGCGGGAGTCTTGGCCAAAAACATTCAGTACTTC	CASSLASVAGVLAKNIQYF
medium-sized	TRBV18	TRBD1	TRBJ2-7	TGTGCCAGCTCGCGGACCTCAGGGGGACAAAGGGACGAGCAGTACTTC	CASSRTSGGQRDEQYF
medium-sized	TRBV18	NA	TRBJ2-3	TGTGCCAGCTCACCACCTTTGTCAATTACTAGCACAGATACGCAGTATTTT	CASSPPLSITSTDTQYF
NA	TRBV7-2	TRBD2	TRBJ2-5	TGTGCCAGCAGCCTCGGAGCGGGCGGGGGGCACCAAGAGACCCAGTACTTC	CASSLGAGGGHQETQYF
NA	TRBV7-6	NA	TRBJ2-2	TGTGCCAGCAGCCGGGACTTAATCACCGGGGAGCTGTTTTTT	CASSRDLITGELFF
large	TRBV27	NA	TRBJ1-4	TGTGCCCTATGGGGGGGGGAAAAACTGTTTTTT	CALWGGEKLFF
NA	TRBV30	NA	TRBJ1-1	TGTGCCTGGACCGATCAAATGAACACTGAAGCTTTCTTT	CAWTDQMNTEAFF
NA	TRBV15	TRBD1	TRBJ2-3	TGTGCCACCAGCAGGGGACAGGGCACAGATACGCAGTATTTT	CATSRGQGTDTQYF
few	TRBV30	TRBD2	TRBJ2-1	TGTGCCTGGACCACGGGACTAGTTTCGAATGAGCAGTTCTTC	CAWTTGLVSNEQFF
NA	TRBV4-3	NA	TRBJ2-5	TGCGCCAGCAGCCCCTCCGAGGACTTTTACCAAGAGACCCAGTACTTC	CASSPSEDFYQETQYF
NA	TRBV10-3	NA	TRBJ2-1	TGTGCCATCAGGCTAGCGAACACCTACAATGAGCAGTTCTTC	CAIRLANTYNEQFF
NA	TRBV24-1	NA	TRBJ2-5	TGTGCCACCAGTGATAGGCTAGTGGGGAGTGAGACCCAGTACTTC	CATSDRLVGSETQYF
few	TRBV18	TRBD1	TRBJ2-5	TGTGCCAGCTCACCTTCCAGGGGGACGGAGACCCAGTACTTC	CASSPSRGTETQYF
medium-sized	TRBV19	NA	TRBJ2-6	TGTGCCAGTAGTATACAGGGACATCAAACCTCTGGGGCCAACGTCCTGACTTTC	CASSIQGHQTSGANVLTF
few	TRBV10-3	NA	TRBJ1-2	TGTGCCATCACTGCTACAGGGTACTATGGCTACACCTTC	CAITATGYYGYTF
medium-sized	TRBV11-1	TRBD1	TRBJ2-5	TGTGCCAGCAGCCCTAGGACAGGGAAAGAGACCCAGTACTTC	CASSPRTGKETQYF
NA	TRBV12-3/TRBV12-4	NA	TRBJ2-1	TGTGCCAGCTATTCCAACAATGAGCAGTTCTTC	CASYSNNEQFF
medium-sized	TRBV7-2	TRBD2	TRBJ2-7	TGTGCCAGCAGCCCAGATAGCGGGGGCCCCCCCTACGAGCAGTACTTC	CASSPDSGGPPYEQYF